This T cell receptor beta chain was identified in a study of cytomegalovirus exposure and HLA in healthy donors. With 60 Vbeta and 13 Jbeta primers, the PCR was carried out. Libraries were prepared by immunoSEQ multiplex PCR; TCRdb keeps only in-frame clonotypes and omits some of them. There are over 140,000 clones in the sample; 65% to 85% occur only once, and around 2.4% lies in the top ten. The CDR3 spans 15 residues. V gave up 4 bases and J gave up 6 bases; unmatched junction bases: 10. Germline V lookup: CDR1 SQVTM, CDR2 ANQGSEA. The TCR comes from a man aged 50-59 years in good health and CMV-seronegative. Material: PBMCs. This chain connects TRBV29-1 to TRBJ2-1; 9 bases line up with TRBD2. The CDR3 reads CSVAPWREGRNEQFF. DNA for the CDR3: TGCAGCGTTGCCCCATGGCGGGAGGGTCGCAATGAGCAGTTCTTC.